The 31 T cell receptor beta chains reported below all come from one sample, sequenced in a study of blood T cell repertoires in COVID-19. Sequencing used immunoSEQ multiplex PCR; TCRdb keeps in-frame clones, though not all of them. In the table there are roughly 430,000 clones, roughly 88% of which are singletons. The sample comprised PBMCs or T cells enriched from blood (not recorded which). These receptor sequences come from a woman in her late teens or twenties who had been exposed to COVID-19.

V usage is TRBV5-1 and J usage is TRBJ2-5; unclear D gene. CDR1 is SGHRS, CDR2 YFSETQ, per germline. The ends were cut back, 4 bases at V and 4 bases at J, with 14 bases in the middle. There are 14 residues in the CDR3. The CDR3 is CASSDSLSRETQYF. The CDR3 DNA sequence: TGCGCCAGCAGCGATTCCCTTAGTAGAGAGACCCAGTACTTC.

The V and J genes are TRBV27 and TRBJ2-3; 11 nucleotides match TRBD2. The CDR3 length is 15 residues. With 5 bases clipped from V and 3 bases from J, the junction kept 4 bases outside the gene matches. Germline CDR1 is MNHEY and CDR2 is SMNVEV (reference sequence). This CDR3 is CASSRSGGVTDTQYF. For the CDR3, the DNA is TGTGCCAGCAGTCGTAGCGGGGGGGTGACAGATACGCAGTATTTT.

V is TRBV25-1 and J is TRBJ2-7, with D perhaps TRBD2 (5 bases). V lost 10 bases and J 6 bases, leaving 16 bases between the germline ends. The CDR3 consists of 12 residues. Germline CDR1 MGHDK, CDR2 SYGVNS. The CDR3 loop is CATSALAGEQYF. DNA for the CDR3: TGTGCCACCTCTGCATTGGCGGGCGAGCAGTACTTC.

CDR3 residues: CASSSTGFDFDEQFF. The CDR3 region has the DNA TGTGCCAGCAGTTCTACAGGGTTTGATTTCGATGAGCAGTTCTTC. The genes are TRBV28 and TRBJ2-1, with D possibly TRBD1 on 6 matching bases. The CDR3 runs 15 residues. From germline, CDR1 is MDHEN and CDR2 SYDVKM. V shed 4 bases and J shed 8 bases, with 18 bases lying between them.

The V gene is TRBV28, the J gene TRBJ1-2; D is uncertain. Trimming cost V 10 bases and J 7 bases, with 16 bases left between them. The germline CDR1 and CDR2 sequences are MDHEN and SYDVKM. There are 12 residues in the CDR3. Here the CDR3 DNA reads TGTGCCAACTACAACGGGGTTGTTGGCTACACCTTC. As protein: CANYNGVVGYTF.

Here the CDR3 DNA reads TGTGCCAGCTCACCGCTTGTTCAGGCGACTAATGAAAAACTGTTTTTT. As protein: CASSPLVQATNEKLFF. J is TRBJ1-4 and V is TRBV18, with D uncertain. Trimming shortened V by 3 bases and J by 2 bases, and 13 bases separated the two germline ends. Per germline, CDR1 KGHSH and CDR2 LQKENI. The CDR3 spans 16 residues.

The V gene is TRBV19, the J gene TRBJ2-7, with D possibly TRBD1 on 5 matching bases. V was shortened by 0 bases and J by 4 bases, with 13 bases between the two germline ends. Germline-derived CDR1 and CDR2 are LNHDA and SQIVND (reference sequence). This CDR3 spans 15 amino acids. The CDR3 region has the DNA TGTGCCAGTAGTATAGATCGTGCAGGGAAATACGAGCAGTACTTC. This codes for CASSIDRAGKYEQYF.

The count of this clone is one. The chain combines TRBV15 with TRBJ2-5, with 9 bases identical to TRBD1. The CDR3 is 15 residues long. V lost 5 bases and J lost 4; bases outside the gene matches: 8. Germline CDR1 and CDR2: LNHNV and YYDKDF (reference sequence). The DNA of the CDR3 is TGTGCCACCAGCTTAGCAACAGGGGGCCTAGAGACCCAGTACTTC. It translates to CATSLATGGLETQYF.

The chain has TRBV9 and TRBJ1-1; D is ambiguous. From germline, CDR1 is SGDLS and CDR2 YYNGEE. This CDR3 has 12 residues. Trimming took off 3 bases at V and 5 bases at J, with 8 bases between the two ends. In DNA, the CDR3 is TGTGCCAGCAGCGCGAGGAATACTGAAGCTTTCTTT. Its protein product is CASSARNTEAFF.

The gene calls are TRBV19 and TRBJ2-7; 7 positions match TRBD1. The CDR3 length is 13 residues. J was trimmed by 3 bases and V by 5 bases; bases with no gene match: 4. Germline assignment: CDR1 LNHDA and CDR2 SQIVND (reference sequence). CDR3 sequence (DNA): TGTGCCAGTAGTCCGGGACAGAGCTACGAGCAGTACTTC. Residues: CASSPGQSYEQYF. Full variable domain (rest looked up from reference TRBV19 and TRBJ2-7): DGGITQSPKYLFRKEGQNVTLSCEQNLNHDAMYWYRQDPGQGLRLIYYSQIVNDFQKGDIAEGYSVSREKKESFPLTVTSAQKNPTAFYLCASSPGQSYEQYFGPGTRLTVT.

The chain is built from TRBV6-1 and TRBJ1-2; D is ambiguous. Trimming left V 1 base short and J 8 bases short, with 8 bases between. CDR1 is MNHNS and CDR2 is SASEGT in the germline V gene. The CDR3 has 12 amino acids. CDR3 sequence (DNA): TGTGCCAGCAGTGAAGTCCTGGGCGGCTACACCTTC. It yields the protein CASSEVLGGYTF.

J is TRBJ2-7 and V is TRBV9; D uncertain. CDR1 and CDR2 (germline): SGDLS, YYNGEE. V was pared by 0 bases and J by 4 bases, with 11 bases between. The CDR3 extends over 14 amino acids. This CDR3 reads CASSVEQLDYEQYF. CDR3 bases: TGTGCCAGCAGCGTAGAGCAGCTAGATTACGAGCAGTACTTC.

The DNA of the CDR3 is TGTGCCAGTAGTATCGGTAGAAGCTACGAGCAGTACTTC. Protein product: CASSIGRSYEQYF. The chain combines TRBV19 with TRBJ2-7; D not resolved. The CDR3 extends over 13 amino acids. Germline CDR1 LNHDA, CDR2 SQIVND (reference sequence). V lost 3 bases, J lost 3 bases, and 9 bases lay in between.

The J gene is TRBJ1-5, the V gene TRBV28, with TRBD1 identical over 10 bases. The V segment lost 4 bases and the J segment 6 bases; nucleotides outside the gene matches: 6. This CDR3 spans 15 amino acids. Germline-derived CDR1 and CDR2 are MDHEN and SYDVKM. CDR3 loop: CASSSGQGESQPQHF. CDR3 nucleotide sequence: TGTGCCAGCAGTTCAGGACAGGGGGAAAGTCAGCCCCAGCATTTT.

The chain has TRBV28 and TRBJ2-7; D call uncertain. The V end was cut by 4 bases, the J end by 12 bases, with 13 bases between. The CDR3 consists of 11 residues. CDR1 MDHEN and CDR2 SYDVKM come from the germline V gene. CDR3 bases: TGTGCCAGCAGTTCACACCTTCCCGTGTACTTC. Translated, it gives CASSSHLPVYF.

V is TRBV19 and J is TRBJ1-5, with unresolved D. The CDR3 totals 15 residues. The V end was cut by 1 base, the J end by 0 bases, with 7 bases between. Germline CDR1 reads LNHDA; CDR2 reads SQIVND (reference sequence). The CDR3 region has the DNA TGTGCCAGTAGTATAGCAATTCATAGCAATCAGCCCCAGCATTTT. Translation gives CASSIAIHSNQPQHF.

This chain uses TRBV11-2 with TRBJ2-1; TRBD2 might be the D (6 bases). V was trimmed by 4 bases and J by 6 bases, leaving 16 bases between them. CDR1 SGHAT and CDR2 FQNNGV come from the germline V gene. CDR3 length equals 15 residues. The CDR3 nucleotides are TGTGCCAGCAGCTCACCAGCGAGGCGGGGCAATGAGCAGTTCTTC. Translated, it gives CASSSPARRGNEQFF. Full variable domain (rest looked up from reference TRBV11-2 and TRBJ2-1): EAGVAQSPRYKIIEKRQSVAFWCNPISGHATLYWYQQILGQGPKLLIQFQNNGVVDDSQLPKDRFSAERLKGVDSTLKIQPAKLEDSAVYLCASSSPARRGNEQFFGPGTRLTVL.

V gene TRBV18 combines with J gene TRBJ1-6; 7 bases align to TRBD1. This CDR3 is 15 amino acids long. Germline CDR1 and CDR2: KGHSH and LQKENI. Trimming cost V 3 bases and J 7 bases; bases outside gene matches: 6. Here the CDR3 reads CASSPRQGRNSPLHF. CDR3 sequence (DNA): TGTGCCAGCTCACCCCGACAGGGAAGGAATTCACCCCTCCACTTT.

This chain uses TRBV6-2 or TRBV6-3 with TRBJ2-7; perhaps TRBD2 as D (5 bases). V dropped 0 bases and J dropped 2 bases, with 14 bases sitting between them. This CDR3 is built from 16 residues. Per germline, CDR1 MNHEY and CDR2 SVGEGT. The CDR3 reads CASSYSTKAPPYEQYF. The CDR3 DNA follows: TGTGCCAGCAGTTACTCGACTAAAGCACCTCCCTACGAGCAGTACTTC.

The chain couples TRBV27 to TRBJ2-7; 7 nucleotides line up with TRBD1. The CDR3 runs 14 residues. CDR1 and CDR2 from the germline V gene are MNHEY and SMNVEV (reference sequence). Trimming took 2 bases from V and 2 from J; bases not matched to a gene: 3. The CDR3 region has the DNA TGTGCCAGCAGTTTAACAGGGGTTGCCTACGAGCAGTACTTC. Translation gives CASSLTGVAYEQYF.

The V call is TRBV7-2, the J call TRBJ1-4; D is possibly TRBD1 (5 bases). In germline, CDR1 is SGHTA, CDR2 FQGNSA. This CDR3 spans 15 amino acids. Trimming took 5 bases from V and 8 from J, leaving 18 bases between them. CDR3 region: CASSLYSLTGEKLFF. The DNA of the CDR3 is TGTGCCAGCAGCCTATACAGTTTAACAGGAGAAAAACTGTTTTTT.

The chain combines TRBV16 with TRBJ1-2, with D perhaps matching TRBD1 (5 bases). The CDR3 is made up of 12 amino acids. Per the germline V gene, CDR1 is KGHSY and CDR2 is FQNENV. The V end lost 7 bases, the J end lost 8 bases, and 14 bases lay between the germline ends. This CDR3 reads CASTYRIEGYTF. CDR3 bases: TGTGCCAGCACATACAGGATTGAGGGCTACACCTTC.

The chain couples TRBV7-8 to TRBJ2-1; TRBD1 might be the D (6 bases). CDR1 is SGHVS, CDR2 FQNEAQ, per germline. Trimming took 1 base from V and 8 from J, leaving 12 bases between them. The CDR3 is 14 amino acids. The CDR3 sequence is CASSLGVRGHEQFF. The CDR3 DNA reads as TGTGCCAGCAGCTTAGGGGTCAGGGGTCATGAGCAGTTCTTC.

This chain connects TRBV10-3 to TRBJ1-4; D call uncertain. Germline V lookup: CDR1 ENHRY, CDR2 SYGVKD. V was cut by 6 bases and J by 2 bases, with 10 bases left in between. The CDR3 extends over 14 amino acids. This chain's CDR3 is CAIRRDITNEKLFF. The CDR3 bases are TGTGCCATCAGGCGAGATATTACTAATGAAAAACTGTTTTTT.

CDR3 sequence: CASSPLARGVSYEQYF. Written as DNA, the CDR3 is TGTGCCAGCTCACCTTTAGCCAGGGGGGTCTCCTACGAGCAGTACTTC. J is TRBJ2-7 and V is TRBV18; D is possibly TRBD1 (7 bases). Trimming removed 3 bases from V and 0 bases from J, with 15 bases in between. Germline V gene lookup returns CDR1 KGHSH and CDR2 LQKENI. The CDR3 length is 16 residues.

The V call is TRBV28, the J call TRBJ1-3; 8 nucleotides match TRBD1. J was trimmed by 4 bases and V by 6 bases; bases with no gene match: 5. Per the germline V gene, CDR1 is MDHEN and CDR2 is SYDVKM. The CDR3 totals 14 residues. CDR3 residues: CASRAGTGGNTIYF. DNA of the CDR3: TGTGCCAGCAGGGCCGGGACAGGCGGAAACACCATATATTTT.

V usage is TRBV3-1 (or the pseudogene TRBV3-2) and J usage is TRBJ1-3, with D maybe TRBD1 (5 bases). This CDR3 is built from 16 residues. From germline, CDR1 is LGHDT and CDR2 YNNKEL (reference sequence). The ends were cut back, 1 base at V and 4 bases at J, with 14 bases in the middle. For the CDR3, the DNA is TGTGCCAGCAGCCAAGCGTTGGGGGGATGGGGAAACACCATATATTTT. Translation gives CASSQALGGWGNTIYF.

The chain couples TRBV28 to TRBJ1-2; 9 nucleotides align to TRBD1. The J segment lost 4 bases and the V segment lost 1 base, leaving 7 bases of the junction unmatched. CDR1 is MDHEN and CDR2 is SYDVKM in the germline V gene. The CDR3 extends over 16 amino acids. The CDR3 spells CASSLSPGQGFYGYTF. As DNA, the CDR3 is TGTGCCAGCAGTTTATCCCCGGGACAGGGCTTCTATGGCTACACCTTC.

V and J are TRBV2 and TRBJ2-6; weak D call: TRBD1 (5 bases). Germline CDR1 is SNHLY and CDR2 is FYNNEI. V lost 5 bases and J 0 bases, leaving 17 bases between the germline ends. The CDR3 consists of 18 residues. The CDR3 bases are TGTGCCAGCAGTCCGTCGGCAGGGTGGGACTCTGGGGCCAACGTCCTGACTTTC. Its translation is CASSPSAGWDSGANVLTF. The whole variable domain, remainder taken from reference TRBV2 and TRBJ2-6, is EPEVTQTPSHQVTQMGQEVILRCVPISNHLYFYWYRQILGQKVEFLVSFYNNEISEKSEIFDDQFSVERPDGSNFTLKIRSTKLEDSAMYFCASSPSAGWDSGANVLTFGAGSRLTVL.

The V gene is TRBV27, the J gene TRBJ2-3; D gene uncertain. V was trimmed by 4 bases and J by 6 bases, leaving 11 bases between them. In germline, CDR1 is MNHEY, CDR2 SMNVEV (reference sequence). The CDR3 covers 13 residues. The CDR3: CASSSQILDTQYF. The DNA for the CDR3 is TGTGCCAGCAGTTCACAGATCCTCGATACGCAGTATTTT.

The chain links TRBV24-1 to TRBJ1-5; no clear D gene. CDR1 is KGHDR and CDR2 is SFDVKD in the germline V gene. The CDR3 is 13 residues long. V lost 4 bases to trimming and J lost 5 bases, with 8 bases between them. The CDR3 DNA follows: TGTGCCACCAGTGAAAATGTCTATCAGCCCCAGCATTTT. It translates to CATSENVYQPQHF.